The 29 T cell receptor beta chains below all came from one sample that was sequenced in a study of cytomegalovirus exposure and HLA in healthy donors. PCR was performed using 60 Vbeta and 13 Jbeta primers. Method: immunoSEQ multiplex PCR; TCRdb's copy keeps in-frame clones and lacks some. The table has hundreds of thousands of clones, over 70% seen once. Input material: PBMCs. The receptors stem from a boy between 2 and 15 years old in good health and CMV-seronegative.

The DNA for the CDR3 is TGCGCCAGCAGCGGAAGGGCCCAGGAGACTAGCGGGAGCAATGAGCAGTTCTTC. Translated: CASSGRAQETSGSNEQFF. J is TRBJ2-1 and V is TRBV23-1; 12 bases are a match to TRBD2. TRBV23-1 is known as an ORF, though its function is uncertain. The CDR3 runs to 18 residues. The trim removed 6 bases at V and 6 bases at J, leaving 15 bases unmatched.

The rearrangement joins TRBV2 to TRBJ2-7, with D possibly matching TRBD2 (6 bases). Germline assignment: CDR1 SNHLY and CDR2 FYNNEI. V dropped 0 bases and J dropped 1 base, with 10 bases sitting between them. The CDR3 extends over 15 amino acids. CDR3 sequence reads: CASSEALGRSYEQYF. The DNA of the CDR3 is TGTGCCAGCAGTGAAGCGCTTGGGAGGTCCTACGAGCAGTACTTC.

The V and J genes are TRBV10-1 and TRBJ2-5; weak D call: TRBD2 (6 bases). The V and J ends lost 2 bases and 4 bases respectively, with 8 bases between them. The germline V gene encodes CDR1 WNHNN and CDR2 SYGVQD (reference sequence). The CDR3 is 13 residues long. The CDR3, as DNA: TGCGCCAGCAGTGAGGGACTACCAGAGACCCAGTACTTC. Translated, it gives CASSEGLPETQYF.

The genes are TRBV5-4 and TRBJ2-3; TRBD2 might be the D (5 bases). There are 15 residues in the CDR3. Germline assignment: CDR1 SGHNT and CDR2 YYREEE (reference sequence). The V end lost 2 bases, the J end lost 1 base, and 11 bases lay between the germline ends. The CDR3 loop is CASSFRGRGTDTQYF. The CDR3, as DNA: TGTGCCAGCAGCTTTCGTGGGAGAGGCACAGATACGCAGTATTTT.

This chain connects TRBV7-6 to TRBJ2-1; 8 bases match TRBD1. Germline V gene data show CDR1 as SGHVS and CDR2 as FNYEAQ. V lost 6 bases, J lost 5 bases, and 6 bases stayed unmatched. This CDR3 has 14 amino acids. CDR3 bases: TGTGCCAGCAGAATGACAGGGGCCCACAATGAGCAGTTCTTC. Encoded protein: CASRMTGAHNEQFF.

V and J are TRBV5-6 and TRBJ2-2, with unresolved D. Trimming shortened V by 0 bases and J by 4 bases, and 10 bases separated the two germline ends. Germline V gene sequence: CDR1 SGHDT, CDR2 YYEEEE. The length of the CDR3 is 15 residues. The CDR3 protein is CASSLAGLITGELFF. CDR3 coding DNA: TGTGCCAGCAGCTTGGCCGGGTTAATCACCGGGGAGCTGTTTTTT.

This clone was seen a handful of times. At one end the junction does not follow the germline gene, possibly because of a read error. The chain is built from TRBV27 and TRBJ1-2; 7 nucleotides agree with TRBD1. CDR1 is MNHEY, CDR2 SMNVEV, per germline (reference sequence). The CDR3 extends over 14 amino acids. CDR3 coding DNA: TGTGCCAGCAGCTTATACGACAGGGCCCATGGCTACACCTTC. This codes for CASSLYDRAHGYTF.

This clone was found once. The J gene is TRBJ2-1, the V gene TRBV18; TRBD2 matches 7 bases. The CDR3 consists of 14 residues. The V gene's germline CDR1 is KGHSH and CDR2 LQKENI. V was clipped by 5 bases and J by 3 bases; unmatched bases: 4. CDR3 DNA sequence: TGTGCCAGCTCAACCCGGACTAGCTACAATGAGCAGTTCTTC. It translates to CASSTRTSYNEQFF.

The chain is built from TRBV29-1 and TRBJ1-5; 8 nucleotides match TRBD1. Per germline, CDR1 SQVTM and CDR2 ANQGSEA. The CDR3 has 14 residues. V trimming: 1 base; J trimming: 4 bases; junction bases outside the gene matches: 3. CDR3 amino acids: CSVEGTGQNQPQHF. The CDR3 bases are TGCAGCGTTGAAGGGACAGGGCAGAATCAGCCCCAGCATTTT.

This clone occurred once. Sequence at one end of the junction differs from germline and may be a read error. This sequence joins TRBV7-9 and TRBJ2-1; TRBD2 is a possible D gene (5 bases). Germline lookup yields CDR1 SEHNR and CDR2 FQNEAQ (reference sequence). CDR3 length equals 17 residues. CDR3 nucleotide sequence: TGTTCCAGCAGCTTAGGGTTTCAGCGGAGAGAATACAATGAGCAGTTCTTC. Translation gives CSSSLGFQRREYNEQFF.

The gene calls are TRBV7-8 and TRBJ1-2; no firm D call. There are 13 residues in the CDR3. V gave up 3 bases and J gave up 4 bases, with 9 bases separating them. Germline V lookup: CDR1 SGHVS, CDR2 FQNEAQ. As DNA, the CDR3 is TGTGCCAGCAGCTTTGAGGGTCTCTATGGCTACACCTTC. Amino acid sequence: CASSFEGLYGYTF. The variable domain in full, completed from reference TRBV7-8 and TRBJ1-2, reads GAGVSQSPRYKVAKRGQDVALRCDPISGHVSLFWYQQALGQGPEFLTYFQNEAQLDKSGLPSDRFFAERPEGSVSTLKIQRTQQEDSAVYLCASSFEGLYGYTFGSGTRLTVV.

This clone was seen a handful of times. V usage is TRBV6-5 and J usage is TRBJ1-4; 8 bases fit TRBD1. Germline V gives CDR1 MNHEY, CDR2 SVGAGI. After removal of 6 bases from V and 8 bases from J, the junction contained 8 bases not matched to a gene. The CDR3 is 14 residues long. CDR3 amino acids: CASRTFDRGEKLFF. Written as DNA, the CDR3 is TGTGCCAGCAGAACCTTCGACAGGGGCGAAAAACTGTTTTTT.

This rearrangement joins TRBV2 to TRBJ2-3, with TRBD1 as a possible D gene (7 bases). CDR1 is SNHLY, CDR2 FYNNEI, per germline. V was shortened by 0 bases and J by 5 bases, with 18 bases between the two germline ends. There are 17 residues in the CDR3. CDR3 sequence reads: CASSEAGAGGFKDTQYF. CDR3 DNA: TGTGCCAGCAGTGAAGCGGGGGCAGGGGGGTTCAAAGATACGCAGTATTTT.

The CDR3 nucleotides read TGTGCCACCAGCAGAGATTTAGGGGAGGGTAGCTATGGCTACACCTTC. Translated: CATSRDLGEGSYGYTF. This chain connects TRBV15 to TRBJ1-2, with D tentatively TRBD1 (5 bases). Germline V lookup: CDR1 LNHNV, CDR2 YYDKDF (reference sequence). Trimming took off 0 bases at V and 4 bases at J, with 15 bases between the two ends. The CDR3 is 16 amino acids. The complete variable domain, with remaining parts taken from reference TRBV15 and TRBJ1-2, reads DAMVIQNPRYQVTQFGKPVTLSCSQTLNHNVMYWYQQKSSQAPKLLFHYYDKDFNNEADTPDNFQSRRPNTSFCFLDIRSPGLGDTAMYLCATSRDLGEGSYGYTFGSGTRLTVV.

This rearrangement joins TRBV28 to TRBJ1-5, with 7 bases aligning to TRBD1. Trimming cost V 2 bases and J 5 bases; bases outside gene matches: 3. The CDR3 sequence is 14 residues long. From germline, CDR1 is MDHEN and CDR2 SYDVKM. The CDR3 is CASSLTGEDQPQHF. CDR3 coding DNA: TGTGCCAGCAGTTTAACAGGGGAAGATCAGCCCCAGCATTTT.

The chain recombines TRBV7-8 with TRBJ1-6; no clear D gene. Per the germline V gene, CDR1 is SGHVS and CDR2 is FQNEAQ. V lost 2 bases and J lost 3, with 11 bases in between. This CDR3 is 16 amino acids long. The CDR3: CASSLLGGGYNSPLHF. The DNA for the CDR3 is TGTGCCAGCAGCTTATTAGGTGGCGGCTATAATTCACCCCTCCACTTT.

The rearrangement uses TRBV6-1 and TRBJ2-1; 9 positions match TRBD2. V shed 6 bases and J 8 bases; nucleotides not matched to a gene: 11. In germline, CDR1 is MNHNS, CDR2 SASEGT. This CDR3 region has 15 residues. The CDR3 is CASRQTSGPLDEQFF. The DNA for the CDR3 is TGTGCCAGCAGGCAGACTAGCGGCCCTTTGGATGAGCAGTTCTTC.

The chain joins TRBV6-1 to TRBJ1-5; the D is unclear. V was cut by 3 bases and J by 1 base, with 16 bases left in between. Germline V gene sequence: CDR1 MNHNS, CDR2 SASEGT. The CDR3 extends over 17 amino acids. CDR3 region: CASSDTDWGVSNQPQHF. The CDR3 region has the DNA TGTGCCAGCAGTGACACGGACTGGGGTGTCAGCAATCAGCCCCAGCATTTT.

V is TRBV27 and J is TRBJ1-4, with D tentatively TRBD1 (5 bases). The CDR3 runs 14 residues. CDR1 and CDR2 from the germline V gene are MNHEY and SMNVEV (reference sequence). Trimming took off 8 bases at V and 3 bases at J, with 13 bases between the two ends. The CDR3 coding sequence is TGTGCCAGCGGACCGACAGTGGCTAATGAAAAACTGTTTTTT. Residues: CASGPTVANEKLFF.

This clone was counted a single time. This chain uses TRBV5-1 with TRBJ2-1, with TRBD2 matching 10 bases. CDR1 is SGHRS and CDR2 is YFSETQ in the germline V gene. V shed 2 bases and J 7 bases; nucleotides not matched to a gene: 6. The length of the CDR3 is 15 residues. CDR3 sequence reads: CASSLQAGGINEQFF. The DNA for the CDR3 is TGCGCCAGCAGCTTACAAGCGGGGGGGATAAATGAGCAGTTCTTC. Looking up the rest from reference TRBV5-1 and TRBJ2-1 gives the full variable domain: KAGVTQTPRYLIKTRGQQVTLSCSPISGHRSVSWYQQTPGQGLQFLFEYFSETQRNKGNFPGRFSGRQFSNSRSEMNVSTLELGDSALYLCASSLQAGGINEQFFGPGTRLTVL.

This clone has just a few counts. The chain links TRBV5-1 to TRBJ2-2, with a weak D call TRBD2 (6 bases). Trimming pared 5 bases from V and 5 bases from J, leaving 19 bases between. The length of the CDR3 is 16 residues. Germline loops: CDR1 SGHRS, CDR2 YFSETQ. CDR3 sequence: CASRAGPAGRTGELFF. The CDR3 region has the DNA TGCGCCAGCAGGGCGGGACCGGCCGGACGTACCGGGGAGCTGTTTTTT.

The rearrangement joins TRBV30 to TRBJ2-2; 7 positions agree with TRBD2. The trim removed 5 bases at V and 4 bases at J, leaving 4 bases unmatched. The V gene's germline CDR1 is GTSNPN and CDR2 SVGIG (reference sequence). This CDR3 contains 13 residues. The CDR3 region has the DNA TGTGCCTGGGGGGGAGGGTCCACCGGGGAGCTGTTTTTT. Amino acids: CAWGGGSTGELFF. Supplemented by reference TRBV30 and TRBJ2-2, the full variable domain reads SQTIHQWPATLVQPVGSPLSLECTVEGTSNPNLYWYRQAAGRGLQLLFYSVGIGQISSEVPQNLSASRPQDRQFILSSKKLLLSDSGFYLCAWGGGSTGELFFGEGSRLTVL.

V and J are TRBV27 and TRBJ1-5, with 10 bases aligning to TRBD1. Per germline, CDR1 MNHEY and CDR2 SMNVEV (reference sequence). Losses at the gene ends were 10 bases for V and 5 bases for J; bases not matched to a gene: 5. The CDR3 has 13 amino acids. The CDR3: CAIRDRGDQPQHF. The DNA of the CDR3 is TGTGCCATCCGGGACAGGGGTGATCAGCCCCAGCATTTT.

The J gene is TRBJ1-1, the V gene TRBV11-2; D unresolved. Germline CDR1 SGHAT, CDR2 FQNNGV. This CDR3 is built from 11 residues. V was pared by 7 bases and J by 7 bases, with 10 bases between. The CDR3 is CASTYDGEAFF. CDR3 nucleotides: TGTGCCAGCACCTACGATGGTGAAGCTTTCTTT.

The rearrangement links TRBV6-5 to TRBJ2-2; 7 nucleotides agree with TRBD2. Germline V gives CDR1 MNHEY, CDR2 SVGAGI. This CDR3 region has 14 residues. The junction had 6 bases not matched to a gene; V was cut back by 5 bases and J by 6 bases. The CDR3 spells CASSESGDSGELFF. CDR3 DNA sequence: TGTGCCAGCAGTGAAAGCGGGGATTCCGGGGAGCTGTTTTTT.

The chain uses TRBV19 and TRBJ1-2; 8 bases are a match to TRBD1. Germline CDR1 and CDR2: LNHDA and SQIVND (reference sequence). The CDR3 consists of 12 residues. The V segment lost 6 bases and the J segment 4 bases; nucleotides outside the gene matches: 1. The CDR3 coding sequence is TGTGCCAGTAGGACAGGGGCCTATGGCTACACCTTC. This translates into CASRTGAYGYTF. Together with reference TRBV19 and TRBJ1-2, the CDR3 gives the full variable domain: DGGITQSPKYLFRKEGQNVTLSCEQNLNHDAMYWYRQDPGQGLRLIYYSQIVNDFQKGDIAEGYSVSREKKESFPLTVTSAQKNPTAFYLCASRTGAYGYTFGSGTRLTVV.

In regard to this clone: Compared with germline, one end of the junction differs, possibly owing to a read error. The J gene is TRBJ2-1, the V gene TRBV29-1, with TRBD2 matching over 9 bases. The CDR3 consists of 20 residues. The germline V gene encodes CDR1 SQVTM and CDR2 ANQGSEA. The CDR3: CSIEGVRGSGGGSSYNEQFF. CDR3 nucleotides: TGCAGCATTGAGGGAGTGAGGGGTAGCGGGGGCGGGAGCTCCTACAATGAGCAGTTCTTC.

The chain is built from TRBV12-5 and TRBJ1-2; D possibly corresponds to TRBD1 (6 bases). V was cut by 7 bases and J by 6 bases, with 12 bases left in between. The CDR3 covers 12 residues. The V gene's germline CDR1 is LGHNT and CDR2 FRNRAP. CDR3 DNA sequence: TGTGCTAGTGTAGGGGGAAGGGATGGCTACACCTTC. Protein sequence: CASVGGRDGYTF.

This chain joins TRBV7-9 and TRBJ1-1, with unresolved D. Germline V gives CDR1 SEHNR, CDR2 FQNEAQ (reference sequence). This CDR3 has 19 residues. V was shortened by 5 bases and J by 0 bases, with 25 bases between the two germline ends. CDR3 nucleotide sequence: TGTGCCAGCAGCGACTACCGCCAACCCGGGGTCGTAGTGAACACTGAAGCTTTCTTT. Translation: CASSDYRQPGVVVNTEAFF.